This T cell receptor beta chain was retrieved from a study of tumor-infiltrating lymphocytes in localized non-small cell lung cancer. Trimming took 6 bases from V and 3 from J, leaving 8 bases between them. CDR3 length equals 12 residues. From germline, CDR1 is LNHDA and CDR2 SQIVND (reference sequence). This table comes from immunoSEQ multiplex PCR, and its TCRdb copy is limited to in-frame clones, with some not included. The sample has 15,000 or so clones, over 35% seen once. To note about this clone: Its target is not known.

Overall study findings and caveats: T-cell fraction did not differ between immunotypes IM1 and IM2.

The source of this sequence is a human donor with non-small cell lung cancer. The sample consisted of lung tumor tissue. The chain employs TRBV19 and TRBJ1-1; D may be TRBD1 (5 bases). CDR3 protein: CASRIRDTEAFF. The CDR3 DNA sequence: TGTGCCAGTAGGATCAGGGACACTGAAGCTTTCTTT.